The T cell receptor (beta chain) under discussion was sequenced for a study of T cells in Graves' hyperthyroidism and ophthalmopathy. Germline-derived CDR1 and CDR2 are SGHRS and YFSETQ. The CDR3 covers 15 residues. V lost 1 base to trimming and J lost 4 bases, with 14 bases between them. It was RNA transcripts that yielded the amplified TCR beta CDR3 regions. The study used the HTBI primer set for a first-round RT-PCR of the TCR CDR3. TCRdb re-analysed the multiplex PCR reads in MiXCR, keeping a single row per CDR3 protein. This table has about 640,000 distinct CDR3 sequences, under 25% appearing once. The table lists this clonotype with many counts.

The sample was blood. The chain is built from TRBV5-1 and TRBJ1-2; maybe TRBD1 (6 bases). The TCR was taken from a man aged 25-40 years with Graves' ophthalmopathy. The CDR3 DNA sequence: TGCGCCAGCAGCTTGAGACCATGGGACACCTATGGCTACACCTTC. It encodes CASSLRPWDTYGYTF. Together with reference TRBV5-1 and TRBJ1-2, the CDR3 gives the full variable domain: KAGVTQTPRYLIKTRGQQVTLSCSPISGHRSVSWYQQTPGQGLQFLFEYFSETQRNKGNFPGRFSGRQFSNSRSEMNVSTLELGDSALYLCASSLRPWDTYGYTFGSGTRLTVV.